This T cell receptor (beta chain) derives from a study of blood T cells in healthy people across ages. On this clonotype: A junction end diverges from the germline sequence, so it may reflect a read error.

The authors ran a second PCR of about 6 to 11 cycles using a sample-barcoded 5' primer and a J-beta primer mix. Using its own MiXCR run on the 5' RACE reads, TCRdb lists one record per CDR3 protein. In the table there are about 800,000 distinct CDR3 sequences, approximately 25% of which are singletons. Germline V gene data show CDR1 as MGHDK and CDR2 as SYGVNS. The CDR3 has 11 amino acids. The sample was also reused in another study, on T cells of mothers and their children.

V usage is TRBV25-1 and J usage is TRBJ2-5; D remains ambiguous. The source material was blood. The source is a boy aged 10-17 years in good health. In nucleotides, the CDR3 is TGTGCCGGCAGAGTGTGGGAGACCCAGTACTTC. Residues: CAGRVWETQYF.